This T cell receptor (beta chain) emerged from a study of blood T cell repertoires in COVID-19. Study context: PBMCs, B-cell-depleted T cells, or T cells were the source of the cDNA or gDNA that made up the material.

V lost 0 bases to trimming and J lost 4 bases, with 14 bases between them. The CDR3 contains 16 residues. Germline CDR1 and CDR2: SGDLS and YYNGEE. Here immunoSEQ multiplex PCR was the method, and the copy in TCRdb shows in-frame clones only, minus some. The sample has about 47,000 clones, about 80% seen once. This chain uses TRBV9 with TRBJ2-1; possible D gene TRBD2, 6 bases. Sequencing input: peripheral blood. This receptor was identified in a woman in her sixties with acute or convalescent COVID-19. CDR3 nucleotides: TGTGCCAGCAGCGTAGATGTCGGGGGATCTTACAATGAGCAGTTCTTC. This gives the protein CASSVDVGGSYNEQFF.